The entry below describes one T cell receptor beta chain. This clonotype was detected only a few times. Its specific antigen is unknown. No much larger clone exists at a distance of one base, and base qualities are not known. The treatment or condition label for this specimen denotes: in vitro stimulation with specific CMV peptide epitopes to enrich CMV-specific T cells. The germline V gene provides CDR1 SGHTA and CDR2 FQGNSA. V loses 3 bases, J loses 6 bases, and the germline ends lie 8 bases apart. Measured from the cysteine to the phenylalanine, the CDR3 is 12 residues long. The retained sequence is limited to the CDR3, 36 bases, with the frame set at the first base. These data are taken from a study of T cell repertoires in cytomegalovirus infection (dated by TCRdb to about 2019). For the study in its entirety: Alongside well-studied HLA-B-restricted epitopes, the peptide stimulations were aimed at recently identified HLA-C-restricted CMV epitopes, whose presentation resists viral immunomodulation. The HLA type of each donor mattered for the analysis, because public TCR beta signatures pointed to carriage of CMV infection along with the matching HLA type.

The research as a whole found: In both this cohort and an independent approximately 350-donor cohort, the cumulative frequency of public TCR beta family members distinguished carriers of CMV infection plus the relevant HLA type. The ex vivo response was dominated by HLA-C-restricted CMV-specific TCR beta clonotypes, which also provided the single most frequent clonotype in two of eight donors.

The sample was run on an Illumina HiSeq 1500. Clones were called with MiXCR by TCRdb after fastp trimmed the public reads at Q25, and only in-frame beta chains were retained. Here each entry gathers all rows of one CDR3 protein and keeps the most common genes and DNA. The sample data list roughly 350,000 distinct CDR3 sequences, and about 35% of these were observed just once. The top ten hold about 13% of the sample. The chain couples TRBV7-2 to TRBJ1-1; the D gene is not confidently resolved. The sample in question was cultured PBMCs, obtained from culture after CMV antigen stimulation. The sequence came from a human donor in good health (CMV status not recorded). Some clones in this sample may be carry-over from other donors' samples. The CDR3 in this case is CASSFAGSEAFF. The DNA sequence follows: TGTGCCAGCAGCTTCGCTGGGTCTGAAGCTTTCTTT.